This T cell receptor (beta chain) was sequenced for a study of T cells in Graves' hyperthyroidism and ophthalmopathy. The V gene lost 1 base and the J gene lost 4 bases, with 7 bases spanning the gap. This CDR3 has 13 residues. CDR1 and CDR2 from the germline V gene are MNHNS and SASEGT. Study results and limitations: Peripheral blood also featured most of the thyroid clonotypes expanded above 0.001. The model forecast ophthalmopathy, anticipating it by a median about 7 months before onset.

RNA transcripts served as the template for amplifying TCR beta CDR3 regions. The HTBI set primed first-round TCR CDR3 RT-PCR. Using its own MiXCR run on the multiplex PCR reads, TCRdb lists one record per CDR3 protein. This table has about 250,000 distinct CDR3 sequences, around 26% appearing once. Clinical symptoms, serum thyroxine, TRAb, thyroid ultrasound and orbital computed tomography informed diagnoses. In this sample, this clonotype turned up once. Its antigen is undetermined. The conserved phenylalanine or tryptophan normally closing the CDR3 is absent here, so this likely arose from a read error.

The J gene is TRBJ1-2, the V gene TRBV6-1; D gene ambiguous. The TCR was taken from a woman in her 40s with Graves' ophthalmopathy. Sequenced material: blood. The CDR3 DNA reads TGTGCCAGCAGTGAAGGAGGGTCCTATGGCTACACCCTC. As protein: CASSEGGSYGYTL.